This entry lists 9 T cell receptor beta chains sequenced from one sample in a study of OX40 agonist ivuxolimab in advanced cancers. Receptors were amplified or captured by the immunoSEQ multiplex PCR assay. Imported from immuneACCESS, the table was reduced by TCRdb to in-frame sequences with V and J called. These copies leave out some clones; in studies compared against another copy, an unresolved V gene accounts for under half, and the cause of the remainder is not known. A total of fewer than 90,000 clones appear in this sample, 86% of them only once. Approximately 8% of the sample belongs to the ten largest clones. This specimen was CD4+ or CD8+ T cells sorted from blood, taken in a trial of the OX40 agonist ivuxolimab. Source of these receptors: an adult with an advanced solid tumor such as melanoma, head and neck, liver or kidney cancer.

This chain connects TRBV6-5 to TRBJ1-6; D possibly corresponds to TRBD1 (6 bases). The CDR3 totals 15 residues. V dropped 0 bases and J dropped 7 bases, with 10 bases sitting between them. CDR1 and CDR2 from the germline V gene are MNHEY and SVGAGI. In DNA, the CDR3 is TGTGCCAGCAGTTACTCCGGAGGGGGGAATTCACCCCTCCACTTT. This translates into CASSYSGGGNSPLHF.

The chain links TRBV11-2 to TRBJ1-1, with 7 bases lining up with TRBD1. From germline, CDR1 is SGHAT and CDR2 FQNNGV. CDR3 length: 13 residues. J gave up 8 bases and V 4 bases, and 7 bases lay outside the gene matches. The CDR3 reads CASSSRQGPEAFF. The DNA for the CDR3 is TGTGCCAGCAGCTCAAGACAGGGACCCGAAGCTTTCTTT.

The V call is TRBV5-5, the J call TRBJ2-5; D call uncertain. Germline V gives CDR1 SGHKS, CDR2 YYEKEE (reference sequence). V shed 2 bases and J shed 5 bases, with 13 bases lying between them. The CDR3 is made up of 14 amino acids. The CDR3 nucleotides are TGTGCCAGCAGCTTTCGACTGCAGGTTGAGACCCAGTACTTC. It yields the protein CASSFRLQVETQYF.

CDR3 region: CASSSGGGNQPQHF. In nucleotides, the CDR3 is TGTGCCAGCAGCTCAGGAGGAGGCAATCAGCCCCAGCATTTT. The chain carries TRBV7-2 and TRBJ1-5, with D unclear. This CDR3 comprises 14 residues. Germline CDR1 and CDR2: SGHTA and FQGNSA. V lost 4 bases and J 2 bases, leaving 9 bases between the germline ends.

This rearrangement joins TRBV5-6 to TRBJ2-2, with TRBD1 matching over 7 bases. The ends lost 5 bases at V and 5 bases at J; junction bases unmatched: 6. The V gene's germline CDR1 is SGHDT and CDR2 YYEEEE. CDR3 length: 14 amino acids. The DNA of the CDR3 is TGTGCCAGCAGTTCTCAGACAGGGACCGGGGAGCTGTTTTTT. Its protein product is CASSSQTGTGELFF.

The chain recombines TRBV28 with TRBJ1-1; TRBD1 aligns across 9 bases. The V gene end was trimmed by 5 bases and the J gene end by 1 base; junction bases not matched to a gene: 11. The germline V gene has CDR1 MDHEN and CDR2 SYDVKM. The CDR3 extends over 17 amino acids. The CDR3 here is CASSLLGQGGANTEAFF. The CDR3 coding sequence is TGTGCCAGCAGTCTCCTGGGACAGGGAGGGGCGAACACTGAAGCTTTCTTT.

The V and J genes are TRBV11-2 and TRBJ2-3; 8 bases fit TRBD1. The V segment lost 8 bases and the J segment 5 bases; nucleotides outside the gene matches: 3. Per the germline V gene, CDR1 is SGHAT and CDR2 is FQNNGV. There are 12 residues in the CDR3. Here the CDR3 reads CASSGGGDTQYF. The CDR3 region has the DNA TGTGCCAGCTCAGGGGGCGGAGATACGCAGTATTTT.

This rearrangement joins TRBV10-3 to TRBJ1-1; 8 bases map to TRBD1. Germline-derived CDR1 and CDR2 are ENHRY and SYGVKD. V dropped 4 bases and J dropped 6; count of bases not matched to a gene: 7. This CDR3 spans 14 amino acids. This CDR3 reads CAISGGQGRPEAFF. For the CDR3, the DNA is TGTGCCATCAGTGGCGGACAGGGTAGGCCTGAAGCTTTCTTT.

The chain links TRBV28 to TRBJ2-2; 12 positions match TRBD2. The CDR3 loop spans 14 amino acids. Losses at the gene ends were 11 bases for V and 6 bases for J; bases not matched to a gene: 7. CDR1 and CDR2 from the germline V gene are MDHEN and SYDVKM. Written as DNA, the CDR3 is TGTGCCGGATTGACTAGCGGGAGTGCCGGGGAGCTGTTTTTT. This gives the protein CAGLTSGSAGELFF.